One and the same sample provided the 18 T cell receptor beta chains below, sequenced in a study of prognosis after radiotherapy for stage I lung cancer (dated by TCRdb to about 2021). Sequencing instrument: Illumina HiSeq 3000. Two rounds of multiplex PCR on genomic DNA were used to amplify the TCR beta CDR3 region. In the first round of PCR, primers specific to each TRBV and TRBJ gene were used, and the primer sequences are filed in Chinese patent CN105087789A. TCRdb applied fastp at Q25 and MiXCR to the public reads, then kept only in-frame beta chains. Each CDR3 protein gets just one entry, which takes the most common genes and DNA from the rows behind it. The sample records some 30,000 distinct CDR3 sequences, about half of which are singletons. Jointly, the top ten make up more than 15% of the sample. The sample here was PBMCs, taken before or after stereotactic body radiation therapy (not recorded which). The receptors originated from a donor over 45 with non-small cell lung cancer.

Of note for this clonotype: Compared with germline, one end of the junction differs, possibly owing to a read error. The V gene is TRBV6-2 or TRBV6-3, the J gene TRBJ2-2; TRBD1 is a possible D gene (6 bases). In germline, CDR1 is MNHEY, CDR2 SVGEGT. CDR3 length: 15 residues. The CDR3 spells CSSSRDRRNTGELFF. CDR3 DNA: TGTTCCAGCAGTAGAGACAGGCGAAACACCGGTGAGCTGTTTTTT.

This clonotype showed up many times. The chain is built from TRBV18 and TRBJ1-2, with D unresolved. The CDR3 spans 16 residues. V was clipped by 1 base and J by 2 bases, with 14 bases between them. From germline, CDR1 is KGHSH and CDR2 LQKENI. The CDR3 here is CASSPLSRSVNYGYTF. CDR3 sequence (DNA): TGTGCCAGCTCACCACTAAGCCGGTCGGTCAACTATGGCTACACCTTC.

The rearrangement uses TRBV6-5 and TRBJ2-1; the D call may be TRBD1 or TRBD2 (5 bases each). CDR1 and CDR2 from the germline V gene are MNHEY and SVGAGI. CDR3 length: 18 amino acids. V was cut by 4 bases and J by 8 bases, with 27 bases left in between. The DNA of the CDR3 is TGTGCCAGCAGTTCAGTGAGGGGAGCGCAGGAAGGGTGGCATGAGCAGTTCTTC. Its translation: CASSSVRGAQEGWHEQFF.

This clonotype was observed a handful of times. With a much larger clone just one base away, this may be a read error. The CDR3 ends on some other residue instead of the conserved phenylalanine or tryptophan, so this is likely a read error. The CDR3 DNA reads TGCAGCGTTGTAAGAGACGGCTACACCTTA. This sequence encodes CSVVRDGYTL. This chain links TRBV29-1 with TRBJ1-2, with D hard to call. Germline-derived CDR1 and CDR2 are SQVTM and ANQGSEA. This CDR3 contains 10 residues. V gave up 4 bases and J gave up 8 bases, with 8 bases separating them.

A word on this clonotype: Since the CDR3 does not end with the conserved phenylalanine or tryptophan, this likely comes from a read error. The rearrangement joins TRBV9 to TRBJ2-2; 7 bases agree with TRBD2. Germline CDR1 reads SGDLS; CDR2 reads YYNGEE. V was clipped by 6 bases and J by 5 bases; unmatched bases: 7. The CDR3 totals 14 residues. The DNA for the CDR3 is TGTGCCAGCATTGAGCGGGAAAGGACCGGGGAGCTGTTTTTA. It codes for CASIERERTGELFL.

The genes are TRBV6-1 and TRBJ2-7; 7 nucleotides match TRBD2. The CDR3 is made up of 15 amino acids. V shed 11 bases, J shed 4 bases, and the junction held 17 bases outside the gene matches. Germline V lookup: CDR1 MNHNS, CDR2 SASEGT. The CDR3 is CAAHPPAGGGYEQYF. CDR3 in DNA: TGTGCCGCCCACCCCCCGGCGGGCGGGGGTTACGAGCAGTACTTC.

This clonotype was seen ten or more times. The chain recombines TRBV19 with TRBJ1-1; D gene uncertain. There are 13 residues in the CDR3. In germline, CDR1 is LNHDA, CDR2 SQIVND (reference sequence). Trimming cost V 4 bases and J 3 bases, with 9 bases left between them. In DNA, the CDR3 is TGTGCCAGTAGTAGAGTCGGCTACACTGAAGCTTTCTTT. Residues: CASSRVGYTEAFF.

Worth noting for this clonotype: Given a far larger clone just one base away, this is likely a sequencing read error. The chain uses TRBV6-4 and TRBJ1-2; TRBD1 agrees at 9 bases. The CDR3 runs to 14 residues. From germline, CDR1 is MRHNA and CDR2 SNTAGT. The CDR3 DNA reads TGTGCCATCAGTAAACCGGGACAGGGATATGGCTACACCTTC. Protein: CAISKPGQGYGYTF.

As to this clonotype: This may stem from a read error, because a much larger clone lies one nucleotide away. The chain carries TRBV5-8 and TRBJ2-7; no firm D call. Trimming stripped 7 bases from V and 3 bases from J, with 2 bases between. The CDR3 length is 9 residues. CDR1 is SGHTS, CDR2 YDEGEE, per germline. Here the CDR3 reads CASVYEQYF. The CDR3 DNA sequence: TGTGCCAGCGTCTACGAGCAGTACTTC.

This clonotype appeared many times. The chain links TRBV28 to TRBJ1-5; D might be TRBD1 (5 bases). This CDR3 contains 12 residues. The germline gives CDR1 MDHEN, CDR2 SYDVKM. V lost 8 bases and J 4 bases, leaving 9 bases between the germline ends. Written as DNA, the CDR3 is TGTGCCAGCGGGGGGGGGAATCAGCCCCAGCATTTT. Amino acids: CASGGGNQPQHF.

The sample holds many counts of this clonotype. J is TRBJ1-4 and V is TRBV28; tentative D call: TRBD1 (6 bases). Trimming took off 5 bases at V and 5 bases at J, with 15 bases between the two ends. This CDR3 comprises 15 residues. Germline V gene sequence: CDR1 MDHEN, CDR2 SYDVKM. DNA of the CDR3: TGTGCCAGCAGTGAGGCAGGGGCCCTGAATGAAAAACTGTTTTTT. This translates into CASSEAGALNEKLFF.

This clonotype was seen at least ten times. The chain carries TRBV6-2 or TRBV6-3 and TRBJ2-5; D is possibly TRBD1 (5 bases). There are 15 residues in the CDR3. Trimming removed 8 bases at V and 1 base at J, with 17 bases between. Germline CDR1 MNHEY, CDR2 SVGEGT. CDR3 DNA: TGTGCCAGCGGGTTTGTAGGGGCCATCCAAGAGACCCAGTACTTC. It encodes CASGFVGAIQETQYF.

As DNA, the CDR3 is TGTGCCAGCTACCTTGGCGGGGGAAGGGGGGATACGCAGTATTTT. Encoded protein: CASYLGGGRGDTQYF. The chain carries TRBV27 and TRBJ2-3, with D possibly matching TRBD2 (7 bases). Trimming took 8 bases from V and 6 from J, leaving 21 bases between them. CDR3 length: 15 amino acids. Germline V gene lookup returns CDR1 MNHEY and CDR2 SMNVEV (reference sequence).

This clonotype has just a few counts. This chain uses TRBV30 with TRBJ1-2; D call uncertain. This CDR3 region has 14 residues. Trimming removed 0 bases from V and 4 bases from J, with 12 bases in between. Germline CDR1 GTSNPN, CDR2 SVGIG (reference sequence). The CDR3 region is CAWSVPGRLYGYTF. DNA for the CDR3: TGTGCCTGGAGTGTCCCCGGACGGCTCTATGGCTACACCTTC.

The chain uses TRBV12-3 or TRBV12-4 and TRBJ1-2; tentatively, D is TRBD1 (6 bases). This CDR3 has 11 residues. Trimming left V 6 bases short and J 8 bases short, with 10 bases between. The CDR3 protein is CASSSGVGYTF. In DNA form, the CDR3 reads TGTGCCAGCAGCTCAGGGGTAGGCTACACCTTC.

Concerning this clonotype itself: A far larger clone is one base from this, pointing to a likely read error. The V call is TRBV6-8, the J call TRBJ1-1; possibly TRBD1 for D (6 bases). CDR1 MNHGY and CDR2 SAAAGT come from the germline V gene. Trimming cost V 7 bases and J 4 bases, with 16 bases left between them. The CDR3 totals 14 residues. In DNA form, the CDR3 reads TGTGCCAGCATCTCAGCCACAGGGTTCACTGAAGCTTTCTTT. The encoded protein is CASISATGFTEAFF.

As to this clonotype: A junction end diverges from the germline sequence, so it may reflect a read error. The J gene is TRBJ2-7, the V gene TRBV24-1, with TRBD1 as a possible D gene (6 bases). This CDR3 region has 14 residues. Looked up from germline, CDR1 is KGHDR and CDR2 is SFDVKD. CDR3 sequence (DNA): TGTGCCACCAGTGACCTACAGGGTTTACACGAGCATTACTTC. Amino acid sequence: CATSDLQGLHEHYF.

This clonotype has ten or more counts. This chain links TRBV5-1 with TRBJ2-3; D is unresolved. The CDR3 runs 13 residues. CDR1 and CDR2 (germline): SGHRS, YFSETQ. Trimming shortened V by 6 bases and J by 0 bases, and 8 bases separated the two germline ends. The CDR3 here is CASKKISTDTQYF. The CDR3 coding sequence is TGCGCCAGCAAAAAAATAAGCACAGATACGCAGTATTTT.